One T cell receptor (beta chain) is described in this entry. Its antigen is still unknown. One to two pinch biopsies were taken from the rectum during colonoscopy. The sample originates from a study of pediatric ulcerative colitis. Germline V gene sequence: CDR1 MDHEN, CDR2 SYDVKM. V lost 11 bases, J lost 0 bases, and 14 bases lay in between. The CDR3 has 13 amino acids. Study-level points and caveats: No controls had the two rectal clonotypes shared by ulcerative colitis patients. Blood-derived T cells may be present in rectal pinch biopsies.

Up to 500,000 reads were sequenced per sample. Sequenced by immunoSEQ multiplex PCR; TCRdb stores in-frame clones only, minus some. The data show 44,000 or so clones, under 80% seen once. The source material was gut tissue. The sequence was obtained from a girl between 5 and 17 years old with moderate ulcerative colitis. The V call is TRBV28, the J call TRBJ2-7; perhaps TRBD1 as D (5 bases). In DNA form, the CDR3 reads TGTGCCGTAAGGCAGGGCCCCTCCTACGAGCAGTACTTC. Protein: CAVRQGPSYEQYF.